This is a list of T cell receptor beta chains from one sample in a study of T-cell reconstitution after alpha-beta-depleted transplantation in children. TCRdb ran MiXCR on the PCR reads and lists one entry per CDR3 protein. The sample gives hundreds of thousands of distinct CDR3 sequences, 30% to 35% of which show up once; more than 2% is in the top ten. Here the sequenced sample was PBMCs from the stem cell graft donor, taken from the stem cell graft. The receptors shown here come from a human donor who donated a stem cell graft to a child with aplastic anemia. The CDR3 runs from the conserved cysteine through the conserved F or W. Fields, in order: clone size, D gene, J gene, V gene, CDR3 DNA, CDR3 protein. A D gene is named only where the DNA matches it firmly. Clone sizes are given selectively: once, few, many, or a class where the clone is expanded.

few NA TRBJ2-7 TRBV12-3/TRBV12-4 TGTGCCAGCAGTTTTACTTCGGGAACCTACGAGCAGTACTTC CASSFTSGTYEQYF
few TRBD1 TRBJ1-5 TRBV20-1 TGCAGTGCTTTGACAGGGGGGGCAAATCAGCCCCAGCATTTT CSALTGGANQPQHF
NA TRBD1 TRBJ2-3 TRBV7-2 TGTGCCAGCAGCTTGGGGACAGGGGGCTTGGATACGCAGTATTTT CASSLGTGGLDTQYF
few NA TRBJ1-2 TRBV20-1 TGCAGTGCTAGAGACACGAACGGTGGCTACACCTTC CSARDTNGGYTF
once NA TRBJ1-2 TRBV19 TGTGCCAGTAGCACTCCGGGACTTGACCTCGGAGGCTACACCTTC CASSTPGLDLGGYTF
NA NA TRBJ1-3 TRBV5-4 TGTGCCAGCAGCTTGGAGGCGACAGGTGGAAACACCATATATTTT CASSLEATGGNTIYF
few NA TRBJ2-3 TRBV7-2 TGTGCCAGCAGCTACGGCGACGATACGCAGTATTTT CASSYGDDTQYF
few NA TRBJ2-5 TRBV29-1 TGCAGCGTTGAAGGGTTTGGTGGGCACCTACTAAGGGGAGAGACCCAGTACTTC CSVEGFGGHLLRGETQYF
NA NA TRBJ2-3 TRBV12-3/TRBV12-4 TGTGCCAGCAGTTTCTGGATAGATACGCAGTATTTT CASSFWIDTQYF
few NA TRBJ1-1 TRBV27 TGTGCCAGCAGTTTAAGACCCCTGGGTGAAGCTTTCTTT CASSLRPLGEAFF
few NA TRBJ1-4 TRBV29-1 TGCAGCGCCGGGCCCCGGGGGGAGAATGAAAAACTGTTTTTT CSAGPRGENEKLFF
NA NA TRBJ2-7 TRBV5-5 TGTGCCAGCTCTACCGGGATAAGGCCCTACGAGCAGTACTTC CASSTGIRPYEQYF
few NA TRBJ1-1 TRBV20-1 TGCAGTGCCATCTCCAGGGTGAGGACTGAAGCTTTCTTT CSAISRVRTEAFF
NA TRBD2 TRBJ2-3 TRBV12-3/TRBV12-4 TGTGACAGCATCCTAGCGGGAATGGGTACGCAGTATTTT CDSILAGMGTQYF
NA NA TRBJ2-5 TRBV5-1 TGCGCCAGCAGCCACCCGGGCGAGACCCAGTACTTC CASSHPGETQYF
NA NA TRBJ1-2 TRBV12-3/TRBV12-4 TGTGCCAGCAGCCAAAGTAACTATGGCTACACCTTC CASSQSNYGYTF
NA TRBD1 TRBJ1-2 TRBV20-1 TGCAGCGCCGACAGGGCCCTCTATGGCTACACCTTC CSADRALYGYTF